These 10 T cell receptor beta chains were all obtained from the same sample, sequenced in a study of shared T cell receptors in the human thymus (dated by TCRdb to the early 2020s). The library was obtained by the immunoSEQ multiplex PCR assay. TCRdb carries this immuneACCESS record with in-frame sequences only. Its versions omit some clonotypes, under half of them owing to an unresolved V gene in the studies checked, with the rest unexplained. The table for this sample lists approximately 660,000 clones; 88% of them were counted only once. The top ten clones comprise around 0.0099% of the sample. These data were likewise used in another study, on human thymus T cells.

Material for sequencing was thymocytes. These receptor sequences come from a boy under two years old with a congenital heart defect. Donor details come from another sample of the same person, matched by shared clones.

This chain joins TRBV29-1 and TRBJ1-1; weak D call: TRBD1 (6 bases). Germline loops: CDR1 SQVTM, CDR2 ANQGSEA. V lost 6 bases, J lost 3 bases, and 14 bases lay in between. The length of the CDR3 is 13 residues. CDR3 bases: TGCAGCGTAGTCGGGGGGGGCCACACTGAAGCTTTCTTT. Protein sequence: CSVVGGGHTEAFF.

J is TRBJ1-1 and V is TRBV4-3, with 9 bases aligning to TRBD1. Germline values: CDR1 LGHNA, CDR2 YSLEER. Unmatched junction bases numbered 16, after V lost 4 bases and J lost 1 base. The CDR3 loop spans 19 amino acids. CDR3: CASSLVFGGQGFRNTEAFF. Written as DNA, the CDR3 is TGCGCCAGCAGCCTTGTTTTTGGGGGACAGGGTTTCCGGAACACTGAAGCTTTCTTT.

In nucleotides, the CDR3 is TGTGCCAGCAGCGCCCTCCGACTAGCGGGAGTACGGGATGGCTCCTACAATGAGCAGTTCTTC. Amino acid sequence: CASSALRLAGVRDGSYNEQFF. The genes are TRBV9 and TRBJ2-1; 12 nucleotides agree with TRBD2. The ends lost 3 bases at V and 0 bases at J; junction bases unmatched: 16. This CDR3 region has 21 residues. Per the germline V gene, CDR1 is SGDLS and CDR2 is YYNGEE.

This clone is a singleton in its sample. Germline is not matched at one junction end, which may reflect a read error. The chain couples TRBV4-1 to TRBJ2-2; D perhaps matches TRBD2 (5 bases). The germline gives CDR1 MGHRA, CDR2 YSYEKL. The CDR3 is made up of 16 amino acids. The DNA for the CDR3 is TGCGCCAGCAGACAAGATATGCGGGCCGACACCGGGGAGCTGTTTTTT. Amino acid sequence: CASRQDMRADTGELFF.

The CDR3: CASSITGESSYNEQFF. The DNA of the CDR3 is TGTGCCAGTAGTATTACCGGGGAGAGCTCCTACAATGAGCAGTTCTTC. The rearrangement links TRBV19 to TRBJ2-1, with D possibly being TRBD2 (5 bases). The germline V and J ends were trimmed by 3 bases and 0 bases, with 12 bases remaining between them. This CDR3 is 16 amino acids long. Germline V CDR1 and CDR2: LNHDA, SQIVND (reference sequence).

The chain is built from TRBV27 and TRBJ1-2; 11 nucleotides line up with TRBD1. With V trimmed by 4 bases and J by 6 bases, 4 bases remained unmatched. CDR1 is MNHEY, CDR2 SMNVEV, per germline (reference sequence). The CDR3 is made up of 14 amino acids. The CDR3 reads CASSSGQGVHGYTF. CDR3 coding DNA: TGTGCCAGCAGTTCGGGACAGGGGGTTCATGGCTACACCTTC.

The chain is built from TRBV15 and TRBJ2-7; 9 nucleotides agree with TRBD2. Germline CDR1 LNHNV, CDR2 YYDKDF (reference sequence). V trimming: 1 base; J trimming: 6 bases; junction bases outside the gene matches: 7. The CDR3 is 15 amino acids. The CDR3 here is CATSRVNSGRPEQYF. CDR3 nucleotide sequence: TGTGCCACCAGCAGAGTAAATAGCGGGAGACCCGAGCAGTACTTC.

This chain connects TRBV7-2 to TRBJ2-3, with 9 bases matching TRBD2. There are 18 residues in the CDR3. Trimming removed 1 base from V and 5 bases from J; junction bases left unmatched: 13. Germline V gene lookup returns CDR1 SGHTA and CDR2 FQGNSA. For the CDR3, the DNA is TGTGCCAGCAGCTTAGTTGGCGGGCGGGAGGGCCGGGAAGATACGCAGTATTTT. It codes for CASSLVGGREGREDTQYF.

This clone turned up a few times. The chain recombines TRBV4-3 with TRBJ1-1, with D perhaps matching TRBD1 (6 bases). CDR1 LGHNA and CDR2 YSLEER come from the germline V gene. The V end lost 0 bases, the J end lost 0 bases, and 11 bases lay between the germline ends. CDR3 length: 16 residues. The CDR3 protein is CASSQDGQTMNTEAFF. The CDR3 region has the DNA TGCGCCAGCAGCCAAGATGGACAGACAATGAACACTGAAGCTTTCTTT.

This chain connects TRBV6-1 to TRBJ2-1, with D maybe TRBD2 (5 bases). CDR1 and CDR2 from the germline V gene are MNHNS and SASEGT. The CDR3 is 13 residues long. The V end lost 1 base, the J end lost 15 bases, and 16 bases lay between the germline ends. The DNA of the CDR3 is TGTGCCAGCAGTGAAGACGGGGAAACCGGACTGTTCTTC. The encoded protein is CASSEDGETGLFF.